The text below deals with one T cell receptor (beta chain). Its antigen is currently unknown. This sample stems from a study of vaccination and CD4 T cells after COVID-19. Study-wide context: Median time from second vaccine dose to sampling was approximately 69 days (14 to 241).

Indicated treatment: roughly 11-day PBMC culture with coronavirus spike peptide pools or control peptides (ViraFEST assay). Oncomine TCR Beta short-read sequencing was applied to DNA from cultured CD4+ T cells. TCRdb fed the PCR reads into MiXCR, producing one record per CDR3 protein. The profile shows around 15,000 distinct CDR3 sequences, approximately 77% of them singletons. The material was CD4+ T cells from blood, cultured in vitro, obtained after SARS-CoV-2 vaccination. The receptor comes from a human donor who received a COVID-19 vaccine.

This CDR3 reads CASSSYRTARQYF. The CDR3 region has the DNA TGTGCCAGCAGTTCTTACAGGACGGCACGCCAGTACTTC. The rearrangement uses TRBV27 and TRBJ2-7, with D possibly being TRBD1 (5 bases). V was shortened by 4 bases and J by 10 bases, with 17 bases between the two germline ends. The CDR3 runs to 13 residues. Germline V CDR1 and CDR2: MNHEY, SMNVEV (reference sequence).